Below, 8 T cell receptor beta chains from the same sample are listed, as sequenced in a study of T cell responses to AZD1222 COVID-19 vaccine. Sequencing used immunoSEQ multiplex PCR; TCRdb keeps in-frame clones, though not all of them. Of roughly 150,000 clones detected, more than 85% appear once; the ten largest clones hold approximately 2.2%. Specimen: peripheral blood, collected on day 0 of AZD1222 vaccination. Receptor source: an adult in good health.

The chain recombines TRBV7-9 with TRBJ1-2; a possible D gene is TRBD1 (5 bases). From germline, CDR1 is SEHNR and CDR2 FQNEAQ (reference sequence). The CDR3 runs 16 residues. V gave up 5 bases and J gave up 4 bases, with 20 bases separating them. CDR3 nucleotide sequence: TGTGCCAGCAGCAACATGGGGCAGGGTTTGGCCTATGGCTACACCTTC. It is translated as CASSNMGQGLAYGYTF.

The rearrangement joins TRBV7-2 to TRBJ1-6; 9 bases line up with TRBD1. CDR1 SGHTA and CDR2 FQGNSA come from the germline V gene. The CDR3 length is 15 residues. Germline trimming cut 2 bases from V and 14 bases from J; bases unmatched to any gene: 10. The CDR3 region has the DNA TGTGCCAGCAGCTTACTAGGACAGGGGACCTCCACCCTCCACTTT. Protein product: CASSLLGQGTSTLHF.

V and J are TRBV5-1 and TRBJ2-7; D is unclear. This CDR3 contains 15 residues. Trimming pared 4 bases from V and 1 base from J, leaving 15 bases between. The germline V gene encodes CDR1 SGHRS and CDR2 YFSETQ. The CDR3 DNA is TGCGCCAGCAGCCTTAGGTGGGAAGGTTCCTACGAGCAGTACTTC. It yields the protein CASSLRWEGSYEQYF.

This clone appeared once. V and J are TRBV5-6 and TRBJ1-5; 7 nucleotides align to TRBD1. Unmatched junction bases numbered 10, after V lost 4 bases and J lost 9 bases. CDR1 and CDR2 (germline): SGHDT, YYEEEE. This CDR3 is built from 14 residues. CDR3 region: CASSRWAGGLPQHF. The CDR3 DNA sequence: TGTGCCAGCAGCCGCTGGGCAGGGGGGTTGCCCCAGCATTTT.

This chain connects TRBV10-3 to TRBJ1-1, with D uncertain. The CDR3 length is 15 residues. V lost 0 bases and J 0 bases, leaving 8 bases between the germline ends. From germline, CDR1 is ENHRY and CDR2 SYGVKD. The CDR3 nucleotides read TGTGCCATCAGTGAGTCGGCCGGAATGAACACTGAAGCTTTCTTT. As protein: CAISESAGMNTEAFF.

This chain links TRBV19 with TRBJ2-7, with 8 positions matching TRBD1. Looked up from germline, CDR1 is LNHDA and CDR2 is SQIVND (reference sequence). This CDR3 has 14 amino acids. Unmatched junction bases numbered 4, after V lost 3 bases and J lost 3 bases. CDR3 sequence reads: CASSISDRVYEQYF. The CDR3 nucleotides are TGTGCCAGTAGTATTTCGGACAGGGTCTACGAGCAGTACTTC.

This clone was counted a few times. The chain is built from TRBV10-2 and TRBJ1-1; D remains ambiguous. With 6 bases removed from V and 1 base from J, the gap between germline ends came to 6 bases. The germline gives CDR1 WSHSY, CDR2 SAAADI. This CDR3 region has 12 residues. CDR3 loop: CASRAENTEAFF. The CDR3 nucleotides read TGCGCCAGCAGGGCAGAGAACACTGAAGCTTTCTTT.

This rearrangement joins TRBV10-3 to TRBJ1-2; D not resolved. The CDR3 is 11 residues long. V was clipped by 0 bases and J by 8 bases, with 4 bases between them. The germline CDR1 and CDR2 sequences are ENHRY and SYGVKD. CDR3 in amino acids: CAISESGGYTF. In nucleotides, the CDR3 is TGTGCCATCAGTGAGTCGGGGGGCTACACCTTC.